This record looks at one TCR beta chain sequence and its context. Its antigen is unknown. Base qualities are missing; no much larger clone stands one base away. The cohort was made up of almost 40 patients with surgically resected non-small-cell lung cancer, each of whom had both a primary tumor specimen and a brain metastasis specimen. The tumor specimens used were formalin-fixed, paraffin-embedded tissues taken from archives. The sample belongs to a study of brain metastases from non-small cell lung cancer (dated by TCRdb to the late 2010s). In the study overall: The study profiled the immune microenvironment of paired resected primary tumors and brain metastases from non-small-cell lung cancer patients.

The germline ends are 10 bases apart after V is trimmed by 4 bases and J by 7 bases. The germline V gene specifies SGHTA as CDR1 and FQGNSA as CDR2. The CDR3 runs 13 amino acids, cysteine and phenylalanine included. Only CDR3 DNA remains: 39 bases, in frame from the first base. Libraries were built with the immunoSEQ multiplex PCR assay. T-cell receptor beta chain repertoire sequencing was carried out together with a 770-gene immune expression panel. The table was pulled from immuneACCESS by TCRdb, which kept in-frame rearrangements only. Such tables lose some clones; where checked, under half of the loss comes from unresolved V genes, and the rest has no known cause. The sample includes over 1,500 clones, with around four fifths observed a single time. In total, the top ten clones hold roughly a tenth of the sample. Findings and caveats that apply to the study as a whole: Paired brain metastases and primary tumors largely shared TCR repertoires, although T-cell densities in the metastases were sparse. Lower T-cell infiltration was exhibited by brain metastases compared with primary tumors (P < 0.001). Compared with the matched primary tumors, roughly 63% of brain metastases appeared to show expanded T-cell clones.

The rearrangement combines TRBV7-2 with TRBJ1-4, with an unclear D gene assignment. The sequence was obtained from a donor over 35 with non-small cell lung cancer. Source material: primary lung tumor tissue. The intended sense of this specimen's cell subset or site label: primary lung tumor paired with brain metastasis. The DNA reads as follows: TGTGCCAGCAGCTCCTCTATGGGTGAAAAACTGTTTTTT. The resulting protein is CASSSSMGEKLFF. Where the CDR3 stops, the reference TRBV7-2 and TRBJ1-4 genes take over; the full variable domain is GAGVSQSPSNKVTEKGKDVELRCDPISGHTALYWYRQSLGQGLEFLIYFQGNSAPDKSGLPSDRFSAERTGGSVSTLTIQRTQQEDSAVYLCASSSSMGEKLFFGSGTQLSVL.